These 22 T cell receptor beta chains were all obtained from the same sample, sequenced in a study of T cells in Graves' hyperthyroidism and ophthalmopathy. The CDR3 regions of TCR beta were amplified from RNA transcripts. HTBI primers were employed in a first-round RT-PCR of the TCR CDR3. TCRdb re-analysed the multiplex PCR reads in MiXCR, keeping a single row per CDR3 protein. Of approximately 620,000 distinct CDR3 sequences detected, approximately 15% appear once; the ten largest clones hold under 7%. The sequenced sample was blood. These receptors came from a woman aged 25 to 39 with Graves' hyperthyroidism that later progressed to Graves' ophthalmopathy.

This sequence joins TRBV7-9 and TRBJ2-3, with D possibly matching TRBD1 (5 bases). V gave up 5 bases and J gave up 2 bases, with 17 bases separating them. The V gene's germline CDR1 is SEHNR and CDR2 FQNEAQ (reference sequence). The CDR3 totals 16 residues. CDR3 sequence reads: CASSPRTPLLTDTQYF. The CDR3 DNA is TGTGCCAGCAGCCCCAGGACACCACTTCTCACAGATACGCAGTATTTT.

This clonotype showed up many times. The gene calls are TRBV24-1 and TRBJ2-7; D is perhaps TRBD2 (7 bases). V shed 12 bases and J shed 5 bases, with 16 bases lying between them. This CDR3 is 12 amino acids long. Germline assignment: CDR1 KGHDR and CDR2 SFDVKD. Written as DNA, the CDR3 is TGTGCCGCGGGGGCCGCTTCTAACGAGCAGTACTTC. Amino acids: CAAGAASNEQYF.

This clonotype was observed a few times. V is TRBV20-1 and J is TRBJ2-3; D is undetermined. Germline values: CDR1 DFQATT, CDR2 SNEGSKA (reference sequence). The CDR3 contains 10 residues. The V end was cut by 6 bases, the J end by 6 bases, with 7 bases between. This chain's CDR3 is CSAAADTQYF. The CDR3 DNA sequence: TGCAGTGCCGCGGCGGATACGCAGTATTTT.

This clonotype was counted at least ten times. The V and J genes are TRBV29-1 and TRBJ2-1; 7 bases are shared with TRBD1. Germline V gives CDR1 SQVTM, CDR2 ANQGSEA. V trimming: 7 bases; J trimming: 4 bases; junction bases outside the gene matches: 10. This CDR3 comprises 14 residues. In DNA form, the CDR3 reads TGCAGCGCCCGCCTCACGACAGGGTACAATGAGCAGTTCTTC. This translates into CSARLTTGYNEQFF.

The chain employs TRBV2 and TRBJ1-3; no reliable D call. The ends were cut back, 9 bases at V and 4 bases at J, with 19 bases in the middle. The CDR3 is made up of 15 amino acids. The germline V gene has CDR1 SNHLY and CDR2 FYNNEI. The DNA for the CDR3 is TGTGCCAGTTCCGTGGGCGACTTAGCCGGAAACACCATATATTTT. It translates to CASSVGDLAGNTIYF.

There are a few counts of this clonotype. This chain uses TRBV28 with TRBJ1-2, with TRBD1 as a possible D gene (6 bases). Per the germline V gene, CDR1 is MDHEN and CDR2 is SYDVKM. V shed 4 bases and J shed 6 bases, with 18 bases lying between them. This CDR3 spans 15 amino acids. The chain's CDR3 is CASSSPEGGRDGYTF. The CDR3 DNA sequence: TGTGCCAGCAGTTCCCCCGAAGGGGGGCGGGATGGCTACACCTTC.

This clonotype has ten or more counts. The V call is TRBV7-2, the J call TRBJ2-7, with D possibly being TRBD1 (6 bases). The CDR3 length is 12 residues. CDR1 and CDR2 (germline): SGHTA, FQGNSA. V lost 5 bases and J lost 5, with 10 bases in between. The CDR3 reads CASSDQGNEQYF. The CDR3 region has the DNA TGTGCCAGCAGCGACCAGGGGAACGAGCAGTACTTC.

This clonotype was found many times. The chain uses TRBV30 and TRBJ1-5; D is ambiguous. CDR3 length: 14 amino acids. The germline V gene has CDR1 GTSNPN and CDR2 SVGIG (reference sequence). Trimming left V 7 bases short and J 5 bases short, with 18 bases between. The CDR3 DNA sequence: TGTGCCTCCGCACCAACGGGTGGGGATCAGCCCCAGCATTTT. This encodes CASAPTGGDQPQHF.

This clonotype was counted only a few times. V is TRBV12-5 and J is TRBJ2-2; 8 bases agree with TRBD2. V gave up 0 bases and J gave up 6 bases; unmatched junction bases: 6. Per germline, CDR1 LGHNT and CDR2 FRNRAP. The CDR3 contains 16 residues. CDR3 nucleotide sequence: TGTGCTAGTGGTTTGGTCGGGGGACTAGTCGCCGGGGAGCTGTTTTTT. It specifies CASGLVGGLVAGELFF. Looking up the rest from reference TRBV12-5 and TRBJ2-2 gives the full variable domain: DARVTQTPRHKVTEMGQEVTMRCQPILGHNTVFWYRQTMMQGLELLAYFRNRAPLDDSGMPKDRFSAEMPDATLATLKIQPSEPRDSAVYFCASGLVGGLVAGELFFGEGSRLTVL.

The chain has TRBV10-3 and TRBJ2-4; the match to TRBD1 covers 8 bases. V gave up 2 bases and J gave up 5 bases; unmatched junction bases: 5. The CDR3 is 15 amino acids. Germline V gene lookup returns CDR1 ENHRY and CDR2 SYGVKD. In nucleotides, the CDR3 is TGTGCCATCAGTGAGGGACAGGGAGTTCAAAACATTCAGTACTTC. It is translated as CAISEGQGVQNIQYF.

A word on this clonotype: The junction and the germline gene differ at one end; a read error may be behind it. V is TRBV7-2 and J is TRBJ1-1; no firm D call. The CDR3 runs to 13 residues. Germline-derived CDR1 and CDR2 are SGHTA and FQGNSA. The CDR3 here is CASSLGINTGAFF. The CDR3 nucleotides read TGTGCCAGCAGCCTCGGGATTAACACTGGAGCTTTCTTT.

This clonotype was seen ten or more times. The J gene is TRBJ1-2, the V gene TRBV28; a possible D gene is TRBD1 (5 bases). Germline V gene data show CDR1 as MDHEN and CDR2 as SYDVKM. CDR3 length: 14 amino acids. The V gene lost 3 bases and the J gene lost 4 bases, with 12 bases spanning the gap. CDR3 sequence reads: CASSLWQGGYGYTF. CDR3 coding DNA: TGTGCCAGCAGTTTGTGGCAGGGCGGCTATGGCTACACCTTC.

This chain uses TRBV27 with TRBJ1-2, with TRBD1 matching over 7 bases. J gave up 5 bases and V 6 bases, and 12 bases lay outside the gene matches. CDR1 and CDR2 (germline): MNHEY, SMNVEV (reference sequence). This CDR3 is built from 15 residues. DNA for the CDR3: TGTGCCAGCAGATCGTCAGGGGGTACTAGGTATGGCTACACCTTC. Amino acids: CASRSSGGTRYGYTF.

There are many counts of this clonotype. This sequence joins TRBV30 and TRBJ2-5, with 7 bases that match TRBD1. This CDR3 comprises 13 residues. The junction had 3 bases not matched to a gene; V was cut back by 4 bases and J by 1 base. Germline CDR1 reads GTSNPN; CDR2 reads SVGIG (reference sequence). This chain's CDR3 is CAWNGDSQETQYF. CDR3 in DNA: TGTGCCTGGAATGGGGACAGCCAAGAGACCCAGTACTTC.

The chain couples TRBV20-1 to TRBJ1-2; a weak D match, TRBD1 (6 bases). CDR3 length: 13 residues. Germline loops: CDR1 DFQATT, CDR2 SNEGSKA (reference sequence). Trimming left V 6 bases short and J 2 bases short, with 13 bases between. The CDR3 DNA reads as TGCAGTGCCAGACGGCAGGGGAACTATGGCTACACCTTC. Translated: CSARRQGNYGYTF.

This clonotype has more than one count but fewer than ten. The J gene is TRBJ2-7, the V gene TRBV20-1; a possible D gene is TRBD1 (6 bases). Germline loops: CDR1 DFQATT, CDR2 SNEGSKA (reference sequence). Trimming pared 6 bases from V and 1 base from J, leaving 10 bases between. CDR3 length: 12 residues. CDR3 amino acids: CSAPDSSYEQYF. CDR3 nucleotide sequence: TGCAGTGCCCCGGACAGTTCCTACGAGCAGTACTTC.

The chain recombines TRBV27 with TRBJ2-5; TRBD2 agrees at 8 bases. The length of the CDR3 is 12 residues. Trimming removed 6 bases from V and 14 bases from J; junction bases left unmatched: 11. Germline values: CDR1 MNHEY, CDR2 SMNVEV (reference sequence). CDR3 residues: CASSPGGVVSYF. The CDR3 nucleotides read TGTGCCAGCAGCCCCGGGGGGGTGGTAAGTTACTTC.

Details on this clonotype: A read error is possible here, since a much larger clone lies one base away. The J gene is TRBJ1-1, the V gene TRBV18; D remains unclear. Per germline, CDR1 KGHSH and CDR2 LQKENI. The CDR3 length is 14 residues. CDR3 sequence reads: CASSPAVRLSEALF. The CDR3 coding sequence is TGTGCCAGCTCACCCGCTGTGCGTTTGTCTGAAGCTCTCTTT.

This clonotype was picked up many times. The chain has TRBV29-1 and TRBJ1-1; tentative D call: TRBD1 (6 bases). CDR1 and CDR2 from the germline V gene are SQVTM and ANQGSEA. V lost 6 bases and J lost 10, with 15 bases in between. The CDR3 is 11 amino acids. This CDR3 is CSVDDRQVAFF. CDR3 bases: TGCAGCGTGGATGACAGGCAGGTAGCTTTCTTT.

At least ten counts were recorded for this clonotype. The chain uses TRBV18 and TRBJ1-1; tentative D call: TRBD1 (6 bases). The CDR3 is 14 amino acids. CDR1 KGHSH and CDR2 LQKENI come from the germline V gene. Trimming stripped 4 bases from V and 7 bases from J, with 16 bases between. The DNA for the CDR3 is TGTGCCAGCTCACACCCGTCGCAGGGGCATGAAGCTTTCTTT. As protein: CASSHPSQGHEAFF.

This clonotype has a handful of counts. This sequence joins TRBV20-1 and TRBJ2-4; tentative D call: TRBD2 (6 bases). CDR1 is DFQATT, CDR2 SNEGSKA, per germline (reference sequence). The germline V and J ends were trimmed by 3 bases and 5 bases, with 14 bases remaining between them. The CDR3 length is 14 residues. DNA of the CDR3: TGCAGTGCTAGGGCCCGGACGGGGGAAAACATTCAGTACTTC. Translation: CSARARTGENIQYF.

V and J are TRBV20-1 and TRBJ1-3, with D tentatively TRBD1 (6 bases). Germline V gene sequence: CDR1 DFQATT, CDR2 SNEGSKA (reference sequence). Trimming pared 6 bases from V and 0 bases from J, leaving 12 bases between. This CDR3 contains 14 residues. As DNA, the CDR3 is TGCAGTGCCCCGACGGGGGCCTCTGGAAACACCATATATTTT. Translation: CSAPTGASGNTIYF.